This T cell receptor beta chain was sequenced during a study of OX40 agonist ivuxolimab in advanced cancers. Study-wide context: Cohort: 82.7% men, mean age about 62, aged roughly 20 to 79. Three dose-escalation patients had partial responses: one with hepatocellular carcinoma and two with cutaneous melanoma.

Germline CDR1 is SGDLS and CDR2 is YYNGEE. The length of the CDR3 is 14 residues. Trimming took 4 bases from V and 4 from J, leaving 14 bases between them. Data came from immunoSEQ multiplex PCR; TCRdb stores just in-frame clones and leaves some out. The sample includes more than 55,000 clones, more than 70% of them seen just once. Baseline, cycle 4 day 1, and cycle 7 day 1 were the blood sampling points. This receptor was identified in an adult with an advanced solid tumor such as melanoma, head and neck, liver or kidney cancer. The chain employs TRBV9 and TRBJ1-2; TRBD1 is a possible D gene (6 bases). This specimen consisted of CD4+ or CD8+ T cells sorted from blood, obtained in a trial of the OX40 agonist ivuxolimab. The CDR3 spells CASSTRTASYGYTF. CDR3 sequence (DNA): TGTGCCAGCAGCACCCGGACAGCCTCCTATGGCTACACCTTC.